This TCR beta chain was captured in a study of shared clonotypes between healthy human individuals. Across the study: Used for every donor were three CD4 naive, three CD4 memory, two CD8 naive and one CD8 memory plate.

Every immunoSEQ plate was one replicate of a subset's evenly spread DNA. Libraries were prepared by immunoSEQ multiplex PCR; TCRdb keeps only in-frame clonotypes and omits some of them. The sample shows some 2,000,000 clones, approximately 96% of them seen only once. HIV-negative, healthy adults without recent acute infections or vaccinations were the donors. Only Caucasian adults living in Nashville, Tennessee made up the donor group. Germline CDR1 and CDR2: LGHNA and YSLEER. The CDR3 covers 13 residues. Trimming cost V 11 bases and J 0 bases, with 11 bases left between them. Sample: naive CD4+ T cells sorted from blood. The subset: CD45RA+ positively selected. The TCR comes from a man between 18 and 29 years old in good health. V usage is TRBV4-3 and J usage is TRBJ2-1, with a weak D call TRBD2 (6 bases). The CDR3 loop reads CALSSASYNEQFF. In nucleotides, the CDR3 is TGCGCCCTTTCTAGCGCCTCCTACAATGAGCAGTTCTTC.